These 2 T cell receptor beta chains came from one sample sequenced in a study of cytomegalovirus exposure and HLA in healthy donors. The PCR made use of 60 Vbeta and 13 Jbeta primers. Measured with immunoSEQ multiplex PCR; TCRdb has only the in-frame clones, and not every one. The listing records some 75,000 clones. Sequencing used PBMCs. The source of these receptors is a man aged 35 to 55 in good health and CMV-seronegative.

The rearrangement uses TRBV6-1 and TRBJ2-1, with D hard to call. Trimming took 5 bases from V and 9 from J, leaving 11 bases between them. Germline-derived CDR1 and CDR2 are MNHNS and SASEGT. The CDR3 sequence is 12 residues long. This chain's CDR3 is CASSKWATEQFF. The CDR3 nucleotides are TGTGCCAGCAGTAAGTGGGCCACTGAGCAGTTCTTC.

The genes are TRBV9 and TRBJ2-1, with D unresolved. The CDR3 has 13 residues. The germline gives CDR1 SGDLS, CDR2 YYNGEE. The V gene lost 0 bases and the J gene lost 7 bases, with 8 bases spanning the gap. CDR3 bases: TGTGCCAGCAGCGTAGCTCAGGTTAATGAGCAGTTCTTC. It specifies CASSVAQVNEQFF.